A single sample gave rise to the 9 T cell receptor beta chains below, sequenced in a study of Graves' ophthalmopathy and Graves' hyperthyroidism. RNA transcripts provided the template for amplifying TCR beta CDR3 regions. HTBI primers were employed in first-round RT-PCR, then a second-round multiplex PCR followed. Using its own MiXCR run on the multiplex PCR reads, TCRdb lists one record per CDR3 protein. This table has about 14,000 distinct CDR3 sequences, approximately 48% appearing once. Source material: peripheral blood. These receptors were collected from a woman in her 30s with Graves' ophthalmopathy.

The V call is TRBV29-1, the J call TRBJ1-3; a possible D gene is TRBD1 (6 bases). Germline values: CDR1 SQVTM, CDR2 ANQGSEA. The CDR3 contains 16 residues. Trimming cost V 4 bases and J 0 bases, with 16 bases left between them. CDR3 DNA: TGCAGCGTTGCTGGGGGGGCAGGGCTCTCTGGAAACACCATATATTTT. It yields the protein CSVAGGAGLSGNTIYF.

At least ten counts were recorded for this clonotype. The chain carries TRBV20-1 and TRBJ2-7; D perhaps matches TRBD2 (6 bases). Germline CDR1 reads DFQATT; CDR2 reads SNEGSKA (reference sequence). The CDR3 length is 14 residues. Trimming removed 5 bases from V and 9 bases from J, with 23 bases in between. CDR3: CSAGLADTYERQYF. Here the CDR3 DNA reads TGCAGTGCTGGATTAGCGGATACCTACGAGCGGCAGTACTTC.

By proportion, this clonotype is medium-sized (0.01 to 0.1%). The DNA for the CDR3 is TGTGCCAGCGGGGTAGGGGGAACCTACGAGCAGTACTTC. Translated, it gives CASGVGGTYEQYF. J is TRBJ2-7 and V is TRBV19; D is perhaps TRBD1 (6 bases). The CDR3 sequence is 13 residues long. Per the germline V gene, CDR1 is LNHDA and CDR2 is SQIVND (reference sequence). Trimming left V 9 bases short and J 2 bases short, with 14 bases between.

The table lists this clonotype with a few counts. The chain recombines TRBV20-1 with TRBJ1-2; no definite D call. The CDR3 is 16 amino acids. The V gene lost 0 bases and the J gene lost 6 bases, with 20 bases spanning the gap. Germline V gene sequence: CDR1 DFQATT, CDR2 SNEGSKA (reference sequence). The CDR3 loop reads CSARDRWLGELDGYTF. CDR3 DNA: TGCAGTGCTAGAGATAGGTGGCTTGGAGAGTTGGATGGCTACACCTTC.

There are many counts of this clonotype. The chain joins TRBV20-1 to TRBJ2-5; 9 nucleotides align to TRBD1. J was trimmed by 3 bases and V by 4 bases; bases with no gene match: 18. From germline, CDR1 is DFQATT and CDR2 SNEGSKA (reference sequence). The CDR3 has 18 amino acids. The CDR3 region has the DNA TGCAGTGCTAAACAGGGGGCGCGCCATCAATCCATCAAAGAGACCCAGTACTTC. It encodes CSAKQGARHQSIKETQYF.

Remarks on this clonotype: This clone may be a read error of a much larger clone one base away. The V and J genes are TRBV14 and TRBJ1-1; D ambiguous. V was trimmed by 0 bases and J by 10 bases, leaving 9 bases between them. The germline gives CDR1 SGHDN, CDR2 FVKESK. The CDR3 spans 12 residues. The CDR3 here is CASSQDRVGAFF. The CDR3 nucleotides read TGTGCCAGCAGCCAAGATCGCGTGGGAGCTTTCTTT.

This sequence joins TRBV7-3 and TRBJ2-3, with 9 bases matching TRBD1. The V gene's germline CDR1 is SGHTA and CDR2 FQGTGA. V gave up 5 bases and J gave up 5 bases; unmatched junction bases: 8. This CDR3 spans 15 amino acids. Written as DNA, the CDR3 is TGTGCCAGCAGCAGGGACAGGGTCCTTGGAGATACGCAGTATTTT. It translates to CASSRDRVLGDTQYF.

Judged by abundance, this clonotype is medium-sized (0.01 to 0.1%). The chain links TRBV7-9 to TRBJ2-7, with TRBD2 identical over 7 bases. Germline V lookup: CDR1 SEHNR, CDR2 FQNEAQ (reference sequence). J was trimmed by 3 bases and V by 3 bases; bases with no gene match: 5. This CDR3 comprises 14 residues. CDR3 DNA: TGTGCCAGCAGCTTCGGGGACTATAACTACGAGCAGTACTTC. It codes for CASSFGDYNYEQYF. Complete variable domain (other parts from reference TRBV7-9 and TRBJ2-7): DTGVSQNPRHKITKRGQNVTFRCDPISEHNRLYWYRQTLGQGPEFLTYFQNEAQLEKSRLLSDRFSAERPKGSFSTLEIQRTEQGDSAMYLCASSFGDYNYEQYFGPGTRLTVT.

The gene calls are TRBV7-9 and TRBJ1-1, with TRBD1 as a possible D gene (5 bases). This CDR3 is 14 amino acids long. The ends were cut back, 0 bases at V and 3 bases at J, with 8 bases in the middle. From germline, CDR1 is SEHNR and CDR2 FQNEAQ (reference sequence). The CDR3: CASSLAGADTEAFF. The CDR3 nucleotides read TGTGCCAGCAGCTTAGCCGGGGCTGACACTGAAGCTTTCTTT.